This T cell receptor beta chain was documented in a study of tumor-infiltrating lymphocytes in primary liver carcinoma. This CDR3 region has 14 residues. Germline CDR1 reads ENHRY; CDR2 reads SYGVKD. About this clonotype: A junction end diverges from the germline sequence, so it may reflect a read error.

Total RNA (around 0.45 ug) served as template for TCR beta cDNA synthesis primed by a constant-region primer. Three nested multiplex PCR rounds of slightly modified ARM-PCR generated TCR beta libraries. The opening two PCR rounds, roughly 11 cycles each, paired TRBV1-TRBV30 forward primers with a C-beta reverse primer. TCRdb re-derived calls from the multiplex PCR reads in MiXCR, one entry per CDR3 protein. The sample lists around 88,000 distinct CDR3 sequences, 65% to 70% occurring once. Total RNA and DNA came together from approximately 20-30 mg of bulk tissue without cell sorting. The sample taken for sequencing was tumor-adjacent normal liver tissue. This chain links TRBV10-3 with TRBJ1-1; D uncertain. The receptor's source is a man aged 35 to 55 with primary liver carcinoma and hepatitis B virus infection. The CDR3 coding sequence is TGTGCCATCAGTCGAGGCAATTTGAACATTGAAGCTTTCTTT. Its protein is CAISRGNLNIEAFF.